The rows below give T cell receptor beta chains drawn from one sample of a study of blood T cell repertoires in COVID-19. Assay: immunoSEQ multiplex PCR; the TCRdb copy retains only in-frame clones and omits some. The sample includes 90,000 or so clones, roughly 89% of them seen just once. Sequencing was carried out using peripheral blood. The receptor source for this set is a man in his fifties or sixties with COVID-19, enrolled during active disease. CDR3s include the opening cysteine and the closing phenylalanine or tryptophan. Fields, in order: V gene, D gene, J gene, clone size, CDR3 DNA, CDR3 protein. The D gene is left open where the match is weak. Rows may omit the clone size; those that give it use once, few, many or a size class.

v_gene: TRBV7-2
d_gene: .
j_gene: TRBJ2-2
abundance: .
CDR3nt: TGTGCCAGCAGCTTAGACAGAGCCCTGGAAACCGGGGAGCTGTTTTTT
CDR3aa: CASSLDRALETGELFF

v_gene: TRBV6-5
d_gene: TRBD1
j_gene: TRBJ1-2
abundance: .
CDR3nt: TGTGCCAGCAGTTTAACAGGGGATCGGGGCTACACCTTC
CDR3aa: CASSLTGDRGYTF

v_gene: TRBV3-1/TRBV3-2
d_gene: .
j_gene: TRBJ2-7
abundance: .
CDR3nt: TGTGCCAGCAGCCAGGATAGGAGCTCCTACGAGCAGTACTTC
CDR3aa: CASSQDRSSYEQYF

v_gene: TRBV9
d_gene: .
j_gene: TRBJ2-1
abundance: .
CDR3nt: TGTGCCAGCAGCGCCCACCCCACCCCTAGCCACAATGAGCAGTTCTTC
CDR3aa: CASSAHPTPSHNEQFF

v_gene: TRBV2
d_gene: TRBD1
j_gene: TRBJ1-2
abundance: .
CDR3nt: TGTGCCAGCATGAGGCTCGGACAGGGGAGGGGCTACACCTTC
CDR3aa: CASMRLGQGRGYTF

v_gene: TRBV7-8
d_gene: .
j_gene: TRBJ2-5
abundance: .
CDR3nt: TGTGCCAGCAGCGCCAGGGGCCCTGCCGGGGAGACCCAGTACTTC
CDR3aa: CASSARGPAGETQYF

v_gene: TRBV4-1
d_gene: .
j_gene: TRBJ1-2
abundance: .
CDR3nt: TGCGCCAGCAGCCAAGTTGAGGGTAGCTATGGCTACACCTTC
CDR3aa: CASSQVEGSYGYTF

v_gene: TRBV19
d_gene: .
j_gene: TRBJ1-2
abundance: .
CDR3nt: TGTGCCAGTAGTATTAGGGCAGGGGCTAACTATGGCTACACCTTC
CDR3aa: CASSIRAGANYGYTF

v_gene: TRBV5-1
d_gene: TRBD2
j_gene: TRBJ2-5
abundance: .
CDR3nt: TGCGCCAGCAGCTTGGGGGCTGGGGGGGACGAGACCCAGTACTTC
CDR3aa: CASSLGAGGDETQYF

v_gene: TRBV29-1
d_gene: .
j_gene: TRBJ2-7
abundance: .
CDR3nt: TGCAGCGTTGGACCCCGGGGCGAGCAGTACTTC
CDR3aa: CSVGPRGEQYF

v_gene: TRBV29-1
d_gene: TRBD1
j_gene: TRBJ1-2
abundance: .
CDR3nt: TGCAGCGTCAGGGACAGGGGGGTTGGCTACACCTTC
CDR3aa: CSVRDRGVGYTF

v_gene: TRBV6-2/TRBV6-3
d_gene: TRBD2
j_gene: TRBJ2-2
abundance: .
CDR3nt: TGTGCCAGCAGCGCAGGACTAGCTTGGGCCGGGGAGCTGTTTTTT
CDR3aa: CASSAGLAWAGELFF

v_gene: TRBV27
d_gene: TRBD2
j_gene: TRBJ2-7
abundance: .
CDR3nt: TGTGCCAGCAGTTTATCTCGGGAGGGCGACGAGCAGTACTTC
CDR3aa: CASSLSREGDEQYF

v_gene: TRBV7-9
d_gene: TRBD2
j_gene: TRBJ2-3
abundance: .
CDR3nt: TGTGCCAGCAGCCGAACTAGCGGGTTCTCAGATACGCAGTATTTT
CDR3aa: CASSRTSGFSDTQYF

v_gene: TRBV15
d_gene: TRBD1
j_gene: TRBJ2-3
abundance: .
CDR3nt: TGTGCCACCAGCGTGACGGACAGGCTGGATACGCAGTATTTT
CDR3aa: CATSVTDRLDTQYF

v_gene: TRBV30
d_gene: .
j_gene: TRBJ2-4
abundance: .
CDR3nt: TGTGCCTGGAGTGTACAGGCAGGGCGCGGCATTCAGTACTTC
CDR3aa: CAWSVQAGRGIQYF

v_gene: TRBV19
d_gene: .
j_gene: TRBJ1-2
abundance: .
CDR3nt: TGTGCCAGTAGCTTTCGGACAACGCTACAGGGCTACACCTTC
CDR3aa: CASSFRTTLQGYTF

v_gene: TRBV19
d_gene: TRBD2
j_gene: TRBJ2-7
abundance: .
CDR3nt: TGTGCCAGTAAAGCCGGGAGGGGGTACGAGCAGTACTTC
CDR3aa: CASKAGRGYEQYF

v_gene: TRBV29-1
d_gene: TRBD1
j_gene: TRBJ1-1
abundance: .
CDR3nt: TGCAGCGTTGAGTCCGGGACAGGGGGGATTGCTTTCTTT
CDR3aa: CSVESGTGGIAFF

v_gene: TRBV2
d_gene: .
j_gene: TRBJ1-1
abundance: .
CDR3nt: TGTGCCAGCAGGGCCCAAGGGGGTGGCACTGAAGCTTTCTTT
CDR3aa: CASRAQGGGTEAFF

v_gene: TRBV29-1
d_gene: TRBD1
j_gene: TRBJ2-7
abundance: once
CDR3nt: TGCAGCGGGACAGGGGCCTACGAGCAGTACTTC
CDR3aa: CSGTGAYEQYF

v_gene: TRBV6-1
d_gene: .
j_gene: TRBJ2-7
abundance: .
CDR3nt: TGTGCCAGCAGTGAGGTACTAGCTTACGAGCAGTACTTC
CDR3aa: CASSEVLAYEQYF

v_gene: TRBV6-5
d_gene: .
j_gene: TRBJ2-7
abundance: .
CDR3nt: TGTGCCAGCAGAACGTCCCCGGGAGACTCCTACGAGCAGTACTTC
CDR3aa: CASRTSPGDSYEQYF

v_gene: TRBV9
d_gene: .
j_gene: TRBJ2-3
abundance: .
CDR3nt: TGTGCCAGCAGCGTAAGGACTATTACAGATACGCAGTATTTT
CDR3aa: CASSVRTITDTQYF

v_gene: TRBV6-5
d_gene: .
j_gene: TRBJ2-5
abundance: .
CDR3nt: TGTGCCAGCAGTCCCCGGGACATCAAAGAGACCCAGTACTTC
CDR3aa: CASSPRDIKETQYF

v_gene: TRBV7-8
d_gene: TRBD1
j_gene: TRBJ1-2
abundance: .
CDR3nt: TGTGCCAGCAGCCTACGGGACAGGGGTTACTATGGCTACACCTTC
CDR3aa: CASSLRDRGYYGYTF

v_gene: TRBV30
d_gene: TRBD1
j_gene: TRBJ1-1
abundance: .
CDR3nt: TGTGCCTGGAGAGCGGGACAGGGGGCCACTGAAGCTTTCTTT
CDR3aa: CAWRAGQGATEAFF

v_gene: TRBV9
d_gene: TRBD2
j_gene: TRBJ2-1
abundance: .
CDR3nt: TGTGCCAGCAGCGTTAGCGGGGTAAACTACAATGAGCAGTTCTTC
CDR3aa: CASSVSGVNYNEQFF

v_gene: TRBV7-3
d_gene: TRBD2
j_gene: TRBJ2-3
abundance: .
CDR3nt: TGTGCCAGCAGCGCCAGCGGGACTAGGGAAACAGATACGCAGTATTTT
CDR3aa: CASSASGTRETDTQYF

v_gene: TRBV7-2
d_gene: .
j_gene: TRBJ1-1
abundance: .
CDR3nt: TGTGCCAGCAGCTTCGGACAAGACACTGAAGCTTTCTTT
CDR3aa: CASSFGQDTEAFF

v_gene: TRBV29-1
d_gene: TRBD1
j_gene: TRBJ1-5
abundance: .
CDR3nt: TGCAGCGTTGAACAGGGGGCTAGTAGAACCCAGCATTTT
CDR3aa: CSVEQGASRTQHF

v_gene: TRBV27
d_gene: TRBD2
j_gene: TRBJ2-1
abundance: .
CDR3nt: TGTGCCAGCAGTTCGAGGCAGCGGGAGGGCAAGGAGCAGTTCTTC
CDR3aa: CASSSRQREGKEQFF

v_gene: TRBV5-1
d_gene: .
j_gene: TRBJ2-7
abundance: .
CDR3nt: TGCGCCAGCAGCGCTAGGACACGCGGCCCCTACGAGCAGTACTTC
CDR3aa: CASSARTRGPYEQYF

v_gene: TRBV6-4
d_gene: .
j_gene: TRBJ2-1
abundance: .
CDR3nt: TGTGCCAGCGTTAGCATCCGCTCCTACAATGAGCAGTTCTTC
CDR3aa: CASVSIRSYNEQFF

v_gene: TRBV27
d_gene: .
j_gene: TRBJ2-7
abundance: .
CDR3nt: TGTGCCAGCAGTTTTAAGGGGGATTACGAGCAGTACTTC
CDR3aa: CASSFKGDYEQYF

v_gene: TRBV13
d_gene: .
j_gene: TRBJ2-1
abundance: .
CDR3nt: TGTGCCAGCAGCTTTAGCGGCCGCTACAATGAGCAGTTCTTC
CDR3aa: CASSFSGRYNEQFF

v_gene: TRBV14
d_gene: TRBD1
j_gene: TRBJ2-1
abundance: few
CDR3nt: TGTGCCAGCAGGGACAGGGACTACAATGAGCAGTTCTTC
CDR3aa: CASRDRDYNEQFF

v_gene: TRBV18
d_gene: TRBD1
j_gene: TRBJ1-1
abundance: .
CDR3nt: TGTGCCAGCTCGTCGGACAGGCGAGGCACTGAAGCTTTCTTT
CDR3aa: CASSSDRRGTEAFF

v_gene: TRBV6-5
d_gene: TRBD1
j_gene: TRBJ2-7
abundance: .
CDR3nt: TGTGCCAGCAGTTACGTACAGGGGAGCTACGAGCAGTACTTC
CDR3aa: CASSYVQGSYEQYF

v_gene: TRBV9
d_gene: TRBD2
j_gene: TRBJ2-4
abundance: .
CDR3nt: TGTGCCAGCGGCAACGGGAGGGCCAGCTCGGCCAAAAACATTCAGTACTTC
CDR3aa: CASGNGRASSAKNIQYF

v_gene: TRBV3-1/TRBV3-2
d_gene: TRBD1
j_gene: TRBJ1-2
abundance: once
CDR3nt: TGTGCCAGCAGCCAACGACAGGGAGATGGCTACACCTTC
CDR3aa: CASSQRQGDGYTF

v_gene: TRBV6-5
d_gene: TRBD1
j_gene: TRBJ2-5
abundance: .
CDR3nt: TGTGCCAGCAGTTACGACTACAGGGGAGAGACCCAGTACTTC
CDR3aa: CASSYDYRGETQYF

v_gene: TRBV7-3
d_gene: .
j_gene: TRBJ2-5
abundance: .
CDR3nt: TGTGCCAGCAGCTTAACCGGGAAGGAGACCCAGTACTTC
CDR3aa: CASSLTGKETQYF

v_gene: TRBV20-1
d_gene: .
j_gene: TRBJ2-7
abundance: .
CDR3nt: TGCAGTGCTAGTTGGGGGGATCGGGAGCAGTACTTC
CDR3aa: CSASWGDREQYF

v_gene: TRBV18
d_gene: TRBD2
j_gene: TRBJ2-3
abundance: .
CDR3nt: TGTGCCAGCTCACCACCGACGGGGGGTACAGATACGCAGTATTTT
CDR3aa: CASSPPTGGTDTQYF

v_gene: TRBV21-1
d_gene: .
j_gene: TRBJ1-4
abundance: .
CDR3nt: TGTGCCAGCAGCAAAGCGCCCCGCGGAGGTGAAAAACTGTTTTTT
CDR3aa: CASSKAPRGGEKLFF

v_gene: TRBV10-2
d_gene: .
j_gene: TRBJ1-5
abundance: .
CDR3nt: TGCGCCAGCAGGGTTCGGGGACAGCCCCAGCATTTT
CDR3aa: CASRVRGQPQHF

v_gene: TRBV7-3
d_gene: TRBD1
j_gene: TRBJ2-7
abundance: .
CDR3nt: TGTGCCAGCAGCTCTGACAGGGGATACGAGCAGTACTTC
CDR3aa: CASSSDRGYEQYF

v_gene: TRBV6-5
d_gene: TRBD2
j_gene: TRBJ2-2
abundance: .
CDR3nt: TGTGCCAGCAGTTATGCGGGAGGAGCCGGGGAGCTGTTTTTT
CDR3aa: CASSYAGGAGELFF

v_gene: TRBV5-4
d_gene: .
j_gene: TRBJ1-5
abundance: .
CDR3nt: TGTGCCAGCAGCTTGGACAGAAATTCTTGGCATTTT
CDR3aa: CASSLDRNSWHF

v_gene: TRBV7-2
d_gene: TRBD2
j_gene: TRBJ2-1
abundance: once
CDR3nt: TGTGCCAGCAGCTTAGTCGGGAGGAACTCCTACAATGAGCAGTTCTTC
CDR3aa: CASSLVGRNSYNEQFF

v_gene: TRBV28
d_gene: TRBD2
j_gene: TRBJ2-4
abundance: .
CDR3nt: TGTGCCAGCAACCTAGCGGGGGCGCCGAACATTCAGTACTTC
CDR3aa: CASNLAGAPNIQYF

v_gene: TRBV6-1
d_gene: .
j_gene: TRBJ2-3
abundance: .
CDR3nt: TGTGCCAGCAGTGAACAGAAGGTCGGGAGCACAGATACGCAGTATTTT
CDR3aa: CASSEQKVGSTDTQYF

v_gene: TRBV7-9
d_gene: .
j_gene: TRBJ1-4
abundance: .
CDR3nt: TGTGCCATTCGACCAGCGACTAATGAAAAACTGTTTTTT
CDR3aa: CAIRPATNEKLFF

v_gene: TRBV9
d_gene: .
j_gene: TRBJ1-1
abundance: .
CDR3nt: TGTGCCAGCAGCGTTTTTCGGGATAACACTGAAGCTTTCTTT
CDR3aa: CASSVFRDNTEAFF